This T cell receptor (beta chain) was sequenced in a study of T cell repertoires in cytomegalovirus infection. Overall study context: HLA-B-restricted CMV epitopes that are well studied, plus recently identified HLA-C-restricted ones, were used by the study. The study's findings and limits: In two of eight donors, the top clonotype was HLA-C-restricted CMV-specific. The cumulative frequency of public TCR beta families identified carriers of CMV plus the relevant HLA.

Only a few counts were recorded for this clonotype. Its antigen is not known. The germline gives CDR1 LGHNA, CDR2 YNFKEQ. The CDR3 is 15 amino acids. Losses at the gene ends were 2 bases for V and 1 base for J; bases not matched to a gene: 2. TCRdb independently ran MiXCR on the reads; one entry per CDR3 protein. The data hold some 270,000 distinct CDR3 sequences, with around 20% observed a single time. The clonotype originates from a human donor in good health (CMV status not recorded). Some clones in this sample may be carry-over from other donors' samples. The specimen comprised cultured PBMCs, sampled from culture after CMV antigen stimulation. The chain uses TRBV4-2 and TRBJ2-7; 10 positions match TRBD1. The CDR3 DNA reads as TGTGCCAGCAGCCAAACGGGACAGGGGTCCTACGAGCAGTACTTC. This gives the protein CASSQTGQGSYEQYF.